This entry lists 15 T cell receptor beta chains sequenced from one sample in a study of technical replicates of blood from a handful of donors. The table came from immunoSEQ multiplex PCR; TCRdb's copy has only in-frame clones and leaves some out. The data contain approximately 17,000 clones, 86% of them singletons. The sequenced material came from PBMCs. Receptors originate from a human donor in good health.

In DNA form, the CDR3 reads TGTGCCAGCAGCCCATCGGACAGGAGCACAGATACGCAGTATTTT. This gives the protein CASSPSDRSTDTQYF. The rearrangement links TRBV25-1 to TRBJ2-3, with TRBD1 identical over 7 bases. The CDR3 consists of 15 residues. J lost 0 bases, V lost 6 bases, and 6 bases had no gene match. CDR1 MGHDK and CDR2 SYGVNS come from the germline V gene. The full variable domain, its missing parts supplied by reference TRBV25-1 and TRBJ2-3, is EADIYQTPRYLVIGTGKKITLECSQTMGHDKMYWYQQDPGMELHLIHYSYGVNSTEKGDLSSESTVSRIRTEHFPLTLESARPSHTSQYLCASSPSDRSTDTQYFGPGTRLTVL.

The J gene is TRBJ2-2, the V gene TRBV7-8; TRBD2 matches at 10 bases. Germline trimming cut 5 bases from V and 4 bases from J; bases unmatched to any gene: 4. Per the germline V gene, CDR1 is SGHVS and CDR2 is FQNEAQ. The CDR3 extends over 15 amino acids. The CDR3 protein is CASSTPSGSTGELFF. DNA for the CDR3: TGTGCCAGCAGCACCCCTAGCGGGAGCACCGGGGAGCTGTTTTTT.

The chain couples TRBV11-3 to TRBJ2-1; TRBD2 aligns across 10 bases. The V gene end was trimmed by 1 base and the J gene end by 5 bases; junction bases not matched to a gene: 2. Germline-derived CDR1 and CDR2 are SGHNT and YENEEA. CDR3 length: 15 amino acids. CDR3 in DNA: TGTGCCAGCAGCTTAGCTAGCGGGAGCCACAATGAGCAGTTCTTC. Translating gives CASSLASGSHNEQFF.

For the CDR3, the DNA is TGTGCCAGCTCACCGTGGAGCGGGAGACACCAAGAGACCCAGTACTTC. This sequence encodes CASSPWSGRHQETQYF. The V call is TRBV18, the J call TRBJ2-5; 8 bases agree with TRBD2. The V gene's germline CDR1 is KGHSH and CDR2 LQKENI. The CDR3 runs to 16 residues. The V segment lost 3 bases and the J segment 0 bases; nucleotides outside the gene matches: 6.

The chain links TRBV10-2 to TRBJ2-7; 7 bases agree with TRBD2. Germline V gene lookup returns CDR1 WSHSY and CDR2 SAAADI. This CDR3 contains 20 residues. V lost 2 bases and J lost 2; bases outside the gene matches: 21. The CDR3 region is CASSEGRLSVAGAAAYEQYF. The CDR3 DNA is TGCGCCAGCAGTGAGGGGAGGCTTTCGGTGGCGGGAGCGGCTGCCTACGAGCAGTACTTC.

The rearrangement uses TRBV2 and TRBJ2-7; D is unresolved. Trimming cost V 0 bases and J 6 bases, with 9 bases left between them. This CDR3 comprises 13 residues. Germline V gene sequence: CDR1 SNHLY, CDR2 FYNNEI. The DNA of the CDR3 is TGTGCCAGCAGTGAAGCTCCCCGAGGCGAGCAGTACTTC. It encodes CASSEAPRGEQYF.

V gene TRBV28 combines with J gene TRBJ2-5; D is ambiguous. Germline values: CDR1 MDHEN, CDR2 SYDVKM. CDR3 length equals 12 residues. Trimming removed 4 bases from V and 2 bases from J, with 5 bases in between. CDR3 region: CASSSQQETQYF. Here the CDR3 DNA reads TGTGCCAGCAGTTCTCAGCAAGAGACCCAGTACTTC.

This clone occurred a few times. The chain couples TRBV7-8 to TRBJ2-1; 10 bases align to TRBD2. This CDR3 has 18 residues. The V gene end was trimmed by 2 bases and the J gene end by 8 bases; junction bases not matched to a gene: 15. Germline V gene data show CDR1 as SGHVS and CDR2 as FQNEAQ. The DNA of the CDR3 is TGTGCCAGCAGCTTAACCTCGCCTCTAGCGGGAGTGGTCGATGAGCAGTTCTTC. Translating it yields CASSLTSPLAGVVDEQFF.

The chain recombines TRBV28 with TRBJ2-5, with D tentatively TRBD1 (5 bases). Germline CDR1 and CDR2: MDHEN and SYDVKM. V was clipped by 5 bases and J by 2 bases, with 6 bases between them. CDR3 length: 12 residues. In DNA, the CDR3 is TGTGCCAGCAGTCGACAGCAAGAGACCCAGTACTTC. Translation: CASSRQQETQYF.

The chain has TRBV7-3 and TRBJ2-3; 7 bases fit TRBD1. V gave up 11 bases and J gave up 2 bases; unmatched junction bases: 10. The CDR3 covers 14 residues. Germline V gene lookup returns CDR1 SGHTA and CDR2 FQGTGA. This CDR3 reads CASAPGQSTDTQYF. The CDR3 DNA sequence: TGTGCCTCGGCCCCGGGACAGTCCACAGATACGCAGTATTTT.

The CDR3 nucleotides are TGTGCCAGCAGCTTGGCCGGGGGGGAGCAGTTCTTC. It encodes CASSLAGGEQFF. The chain joins TRBV7-3 to TRBJ2-1; 7 positions match TRBD2. J lost 10 bases, V lost 3 bases, and 3 bases had no gene match. The germline gives CDR1 SGHTA, CDR2 FQGTGA. The CDR3 has 12 amino acids.

The chain recombines TRBV10-1 with TRBJ2-1; 9 positions agree with TRBD1. The J segment lost 3 bases and the V segment lost 2 bases, leaving 2 bases of the junction unmatched. This CDR3 is 15 amino acids long. CDR1 WNHNN and CDR2 SYGVQD come from the germline V gene (reference sequence). The chain's CDR3 is CASSEGTGSYNEQFF. In nucleotides, the CDR3 is TGCGCCAGCAGTGAGGGGACAGGGAGCTACAATGAGCAGTTCTTC.

V is TRBV25-1 and J is TRBJ2-7, with TRBD1 matching 8 bases. J lost 0 bases, V lost 3 bases, and 4 bases had no gene match. The CDR3 contains 15 residues. Germline V gene data show CDR1 as MGHDK and CDR2 as SYGVNS. The CDR3 DNA reads TGTGCCAGCAGTGACTGGACAGGGAACTCCTACGAGCAGTACTTC. Translating it yields CASSDWTGNSYEQYF.

The gene calls are TRBV15 and TRBJ2-7; TRBD1 aligns across 9 bases. Germline loops: CDR1 LNHNV, CDR2 YYDKDF (reference sequence). V gave up 9 bases and J gave up 2 bases; unmatched junction bases: 5. The CDR3 spans 13 residues. CDR3 region: CATQGAGAYEQYF. The CDR3 DNA sequence: TGTGCCACACAGGGGGCGGGGGCCTACGAGCAGTACTTC.

The genes are TRBV19 and TRBJ1-5, with 9 bases matching TRBD1. With 0 bases clipped from V and 4 bases from J, the junction kept 4 bases outside the gene matches. CDR1 is LNHDA and CDR2 is SQIVND in the germline V gene (reference sequence). The CDR3 runs 16 residues. The DNA for the CDR3 is TGTGCCAGTAGTATAGATCTGACAGGGGGAAATCAGCCCCAGCATTTT. The encoded protein is CASSIDLTGGNQPQHF.